This T cell receptor (beta chain) appears in the sequencing data of a study of blood T cells in healthy people across ages. Regarding the study as a whole: Per-million-T-cell TCR beta diversity fell roughly linearly with age.

In the case of this clonotype: As yet, its antigen is unknown.

A second about 6 to 12 cycle PCR used barcoded and J-beta primers. TCRdb analysed the 5' RACE reads with MiXCR anew, one entry per CDR3 protein. This table has 1.5 million to 2 million distinct CDR3 sequences, roughly 52% appearing once. The CDR3 runs to 15 residues. The germline CDR1 and CDR2 sequences are SGHRS and YFSETQ. This TCR came from a woman aged 40 to 50 in good health. Material: blood. The chain employs TRBV5-1 and TRBJ2-4, with no clear D. The end of the DNA is better explained by TRBJ2-7, so the J call may be wrong. CDR3 nucleotide sequence: TGCGCCAGCAGCTTGGAATCGGGCCCCTTCTACGAGCAGTACTTC. The encoded protein is CASSLESGPFYEQYF.